The 5 T cell receptor beta chains below were found in one sample sequenced in a study of beta chain features in type 1 diabetes. The sequenced template was cDNA made from the entire isolated RNA. The data were produced by immunoSEQ multiplex PCR, yet TCRdb's version contains in-frame clones alone and is incomplete. The sample shows under 800,000 clones, 15% of them seen only once. Source material: naive CD4+ T cells from blood. These receptors all stem from a man aged 18 to 29 in good health.

V gene TRBV7-6 combines with J gene TRBJ2-1; 7 positions agree with TRBD1. The CDR3 sequence is 16 residues long. In germline, CDR1 is SGHVS, CDR2 FNYEAQ. The junction had 10 bases not matched to a gene; V was cut back by 4 bases and J by 4 bases. The CDR3 loop is CASSSLYRGAYNEQFF. The DNA for the CDR3 is TGTGCCAGCAGCTCACTATACAGGGGCGCTTACAATGAGCAGTTCTTC.

J is TRBJ2-5 and V is TRBV7-9; 9 nucleotides match TRBD1. The CDR3 covers 16 residues. CDR1 is SEHNR and CDR2 is FQNEAQ in the germline V gene (reference sequence). Germline trimming cut 4 bases from V and 5 bases from J; bases unmatched to any gene: 11. CDR3 bases: TGTGCCAGCAGCTCCGGTAGACAGGGGGAGCTCGAGACCCAGTACTTC. Translating it yields CASSSGRQGELETQYF.

CDR3 protein: CASAPGPQPQHF. CDR3 coding DNA: TGTGCTAGTGCCCCTGGCCCTCAGCCCCAGCATTTT. V is TRBV12-5 and J is TRBJ1-5; D is ambiguous. The CDR3 totals 12 residues. The V end lost 7 bases, the J end lost 6 bases, and 10 bases lay between the germline ends. Per the germline V gene, CDR1 is LGHNT and CDR2 is FRNRAP.

V is TRBV14 and J is TRBJ2-3; 10 nucleotides match TRBD2. The CDR3 consists of 18 residues. After removal of 0 bases from V and 1 base from J, the junction contained 7 bases not matched to a gene. Germline V lookup: CDR1 SGHDN, CDR2 FVKESK. In DNA, the CDR3 is TGTGCCAGCAGCCAAGATTTCCTAGCGGGAGCCGGCACAGATACGCAGTATTTT. The encoded protein is CASSQDFLAGAGTDTQYF.

This chain joins TRBV5-4 and TRBJ2-1; D unresolved. Germline lookup yields CDR1 SGHNT and CDR2 YYREEE (reference sequence). This CDR3 is 16 amino acids long. Trimming pared 0 bases from V and 0 bases from J, leaving 10 bases between. The CDR3 spells CASSLEPSRSYNEQFF. The CDR3 DNA sequence: TGTGCCAGCAGCTTGGAGCCCTCCCGCTCCTACAATGAGCAGTTCTTC.